This TCR beta chain emerged from a study of CD8+CD57+ T cells in acquired aplastic anemia. The CDR3 consists of 15 residues. CDR1 is KGHDR and CDR2 is SFDVKD in the germline V gene. Trimming pared 4 bases from V and 0 bases from J, leaving 8 bases between. CDR3 and TCR beta VDJ profiling relied on genomic DNA as the template. MiXCR, applied by TCRdb to the reads, yields one record per CDR3 protein. This table has 150,000 to 200,000 distinct CDR3 sequences, around 45% appearing once. This clonotype appeared a few times. Sequencing was performed on sorted CD4+, CD8+, or CD8+CD57+ T cells (not recorded which) from PBMCs. The clonotype was recovered from a human donor in good health. This chain uses TRBV24-1 with TRBJ2-2; perhaps TRBD1 as D (5 bases). The CDR3 sequence is CATSDSRANTGELFF. CDR3 coding DNA: TGTGCCACCAGTGACAGCAGGGCGAACACCGGGGAGCTGTTTTTT.